This entry is about one TCR beta chain. V was pared by 4 bases and J by 2 bases, with 16 bases between. The CDR3 extends over 15 amino acids. The germline CDR1 and CDR2 sequences are SGHNT and YYREEE (reference sequence). The record originates from a study of shared clonotypes between healthy human individuals. DNA at about 0.2 ug, around 30,000 T cell genomes, went into sorted-subset replicate PCRs. Produced via immunoSEQ multiplex PCR; TCRdb's table is partial and in-frame only. The table records some 1.5 million clones, about 98% of them present only once. This TCR was recovered from a man aged 25 to 40 in good health. The chain uses TRBV5-4 and TRBJ2-7, with D maybe TRBD1 (6 bases). Sequenced sample: naive CD4+ T cells sorted from blood. Subset in this sample: CD45RA+ positively selected. The CDR3 loop is CASSRRTDSTYEQYF. The CDR3 nucleotides are TGTGCCAGCAGCCGGAGAACGGACAGCACCTACGAGCAGTACTTC.